This TCR beta chain was profiled in a study of Graves' ophthalmopathy and Graves' hyperthyroidism. Turning to the study itself: Untreated patients at initial diagnosis provided peripheral blood.

General study results and limits: Ophthalmopathy was separated from stable hyperthyroidism by a 13-signature model with 87.88% sensitivity and 75% to 83% specificity. Among thyroid clonotypes expanded above 0.001 frequency, most also appeared in blood.

This clonotype was recorded at least ten times. The antigen is unknown. Among the exclusions were patients with other autoimmune diseases, uncontrolled infections, pregnancy or lactation. Germline lookup yields CDR1 LNHDA and CDR2 SQIVND (reference sequence). Trimming removed 4 bases from V and 3 bases from J; junction bases left unmatched: 9. The length of the CDR3 is 16 residues. Amplification of the TCR beta CDR3 regions used RNA transcripts (as template). The authors performed first-round RT-PCR with HTBI primers and then a second-round multiplex PCR. Using its own MiXCR run on the multiplex PCR reads, TCRdb lists one record per CDR3 protein. Altogether 400,000 or so distinct CDR3 sequences are present, 17% being singletons, with the ten largest covering 2% to 2.5%.

This sequence joins TRBV19 and TRBJ1-1, with 9 bases fitting TRBD1. The clonotype comes from an adult woman with stable Graves' hyperthyroidism. Material for sequencing was peripheral blood. The CDR3 DNA reads TGTGCCAGTAGTAAAGACAGGGGGAGGCTTCACACTGAAGCTTTCTTT. Translated, it gives CASSKDRGRLHTEAFF. The full variable domain, in which reference TRBV19 and TRBJ1-1 provide the parts outside the CDR3, is DGGITQSPKYLFRKEGQNVTLSCEQNLNHDAMYWYRQDPGQGLRLIYYSQIVNDFQKGDIAEGYSVSREKKESFPLTVTSAQKNPTAFYLCASSKDRGRLHTEAFFGQGTRLTVV.